Described below is a single T cell receptor (beta chain) sequence and its context. The data were taken from a study of blood T cell repertoires in COVID-19. Across the study: Material from acute and convalescent COVID-19 was sourced from the United States, Italy and Spain. Nucleic acid was either cDNA or gDNA, and it came from T cells, B-cell-depleted T cells, or PBMCs.

Original analysis: Estimation of nucleated cell counts relied on the amplification of reference gene primers. Data came from immunoSEQ multiplex PCR; TCRdb stores just in-frame clones and leaves some out. The V and J calls and clone size are taken from that table; D and trimming were inferred from the DNA. The data contain 450,000 to 500,000 clones, approximately 85% of them singletons. This CDR3 comprises 15 residues. V shed 0 bases and J 3 bases; nucleotides not matched to a gene: 5. Germline CDR1 reads SGHRS; CDR2 reads YFSETQ. The genes are TRBV5-1 and TRBJ2-7, with TRBD1 matching over 8 bases. The clonotype comes from a human donor in a cohort sampled during active COVID-19. Sequencing was performed on peripheral blood. The CDR3 sequence: CASSLEGTGFYEQYF. The CDR3 DNA reads as TGCGCCAGCAGCTTGGAGGGGACAGGCTTCTACGAGCAGTACTTC.